This T cell receptor beta chain derives from a study of T cell responses to AZD1222 COVID-19 vaccine. Study-wide results and caveats: The breadth and depth of Spike-specific TCRs increased once two AZD1222 doses had been given. Repertoires were obtained only post-peak T cell response.

Profiled with immunoSEQ multiplex PCR; TCRdb holds only in-frame clones, not every one. Among approximately 89,000 clones listed, around nine tenths were seen once. To note about this clone: Its specificity is not known.

V shed 3 bases, J shed 7 bases, and the junction held 3 bases outside the gene matches. The CDR3 spans 12 residues. CDR1 SEHNR and CDR2 FQNEAQ come from the germline V gene (reference sequence). This specimen consisted of peripheral blood, obtained on day 0 of MenACWY control vaccination. This TCR was sampled from an adult in good health. The chain is built from TRBV7-9 and TRBJ2-7; 7 bases are a match to TRBD2. The CDR3: CASSLGGGEQYF. In DNA, the CDR3 is TGTGCCAGCAGCTTGGGCGGGGGTGAGCAGTACTTC.